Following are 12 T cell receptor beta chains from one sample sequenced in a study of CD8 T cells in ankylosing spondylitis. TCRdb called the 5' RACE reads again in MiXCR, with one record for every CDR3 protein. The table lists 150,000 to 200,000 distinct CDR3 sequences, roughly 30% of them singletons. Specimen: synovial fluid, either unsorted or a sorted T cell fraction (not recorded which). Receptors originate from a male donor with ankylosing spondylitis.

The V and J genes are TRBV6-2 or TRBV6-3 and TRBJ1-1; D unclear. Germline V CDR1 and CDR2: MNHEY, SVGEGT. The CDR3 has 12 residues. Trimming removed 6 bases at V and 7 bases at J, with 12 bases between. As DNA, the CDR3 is TGTGCCAGCAGCCGAGGCGGAGGTGAAGCTTTCTTT. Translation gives CASSRGGGEAFF.

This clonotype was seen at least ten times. CDR3 sequence (DNA): TGTGCCACCAGTCGCCCCGGCACAGATACGCAGTATTTT. Encoded protein: CATSRPGTDTQYF. The gene calls are TRBV24-1 and TRBJ2-3; no definite D call. Trimming shortened V by 6 bases and J by 1 base, and 7 bases separated the two germline ends. Looked up from germline, CDR1 is KGHDR and CDR2 is SFDVKD. CDR3 length: 13 amino acids.

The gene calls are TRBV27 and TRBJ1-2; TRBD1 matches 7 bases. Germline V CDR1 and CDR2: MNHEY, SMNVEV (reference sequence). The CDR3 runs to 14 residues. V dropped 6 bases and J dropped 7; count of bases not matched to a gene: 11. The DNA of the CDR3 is TGTGCCAGCAGCCCGACAGGGACCCTCAGTGGCTACACCTTC. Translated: CASSPTGTLSGYTF.

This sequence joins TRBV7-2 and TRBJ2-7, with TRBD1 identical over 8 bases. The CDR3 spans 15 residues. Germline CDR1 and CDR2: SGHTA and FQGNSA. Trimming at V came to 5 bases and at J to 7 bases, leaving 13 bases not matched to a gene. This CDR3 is CASSRPRTGSGEQYF. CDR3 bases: TGTGCCAGCAGCCGACCCAGGACAGGGTCGGGTGAGCAGTACTTC.

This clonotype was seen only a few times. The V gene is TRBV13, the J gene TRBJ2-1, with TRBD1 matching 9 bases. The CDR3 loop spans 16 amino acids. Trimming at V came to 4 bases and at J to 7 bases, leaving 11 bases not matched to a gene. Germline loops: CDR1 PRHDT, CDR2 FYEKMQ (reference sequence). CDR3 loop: CASSSNPGQGRNEQFF. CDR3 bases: TGTGCCAGCAGCTCAAATCCGGGACAGGGACGTAATGAGCAGTTCTTC.

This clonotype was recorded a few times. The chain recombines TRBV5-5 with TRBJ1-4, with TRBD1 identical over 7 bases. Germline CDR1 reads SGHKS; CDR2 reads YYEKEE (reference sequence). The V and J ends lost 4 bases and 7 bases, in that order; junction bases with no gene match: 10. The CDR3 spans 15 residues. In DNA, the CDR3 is TGTGCCAGCAGCATAGGACAGGCCTCGGGTGAAAAACTGTTTTTT. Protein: CASSIGQASGEKLFF.

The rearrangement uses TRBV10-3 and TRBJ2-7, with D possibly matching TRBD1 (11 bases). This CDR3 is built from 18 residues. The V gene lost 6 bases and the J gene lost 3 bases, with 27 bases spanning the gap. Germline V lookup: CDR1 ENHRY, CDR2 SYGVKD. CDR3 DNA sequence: TGTGCCATCAGCTCCGGGACAGGGGGGCCTAGCGGGGGCTACGAGCAGTACTTC. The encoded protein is CAISSGTGGPSGGYEQYF.

The CDR3 is CAISGGTLIGETQYF. The CDR3 region has the DNA TGTGCCATCAGTGGTGGGACACTAATTGGAGAGACCCAGTACTTC. The V gene is TRBV10-3, the J gene TRBJ2-5; D is perhaps TRBD1 (6 bases). The V end was cut by 4 bases, the J end by 4 bases, with 16 bases between. In germline, CDR1 is ENHRY, CDR2 SYGVKD. The CDR3 has 15 residues.

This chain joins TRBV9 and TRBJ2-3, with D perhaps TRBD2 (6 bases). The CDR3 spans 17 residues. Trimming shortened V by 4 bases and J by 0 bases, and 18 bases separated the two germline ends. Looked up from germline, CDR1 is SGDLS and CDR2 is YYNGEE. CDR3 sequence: CASSPLRGRTSTDTQYF. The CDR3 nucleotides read TGTGCCAGCAGCCCCCTCCGGGGGAGAACTAGCACAGATACGCAGTATTTT.

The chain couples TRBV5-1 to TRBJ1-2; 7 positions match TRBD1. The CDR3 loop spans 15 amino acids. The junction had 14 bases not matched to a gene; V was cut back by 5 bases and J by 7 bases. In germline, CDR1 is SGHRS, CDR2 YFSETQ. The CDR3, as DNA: TGCGCCAGCAGTATCGGACAGGCGAAAAATCTTGGCTACACCTTC. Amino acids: CASSIGQAKNLGYTF. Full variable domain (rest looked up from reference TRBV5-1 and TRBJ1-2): KAGVTQTPRYLIKTRGQQVTLSCSPISGHRSVSWYQQTPGQGLQFLFEYFSETQRNKGNFPGRFSGRQFSNSRSEMNVSTLELGDSALYLCASSIGQAKNLGYTFGSGTRLTVV.

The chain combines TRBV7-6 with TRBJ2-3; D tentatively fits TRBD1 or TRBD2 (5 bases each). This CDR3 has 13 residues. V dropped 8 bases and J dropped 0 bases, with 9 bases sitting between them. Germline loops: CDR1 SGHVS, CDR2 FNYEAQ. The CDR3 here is CASSGQSTDTQYF. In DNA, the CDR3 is TGTGCCAGCTCGGGGCAAAGCACAGATACGCAGTATTTT.

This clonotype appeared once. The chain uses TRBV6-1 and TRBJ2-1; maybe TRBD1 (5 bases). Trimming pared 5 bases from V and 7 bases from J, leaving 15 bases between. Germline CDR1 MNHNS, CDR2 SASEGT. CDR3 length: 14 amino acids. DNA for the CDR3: TGTGCCAGCAGTCCGAGGACACCACCGAATGAGCAGTTCTTC. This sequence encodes CASSPRTPPNEQFF.